Listed below are T cell receptor beta chains from one sample, sequenced in a study of blood T cell repertoires in COVID-19. Using immunoSEQ multiplex PCR, the repertoire was profiled, and TCRdb retains in-frame clones only, with some absent. The sample gives nearly 250,000 clones, 75% to 85% of which show up once; around 10% is in the top ten. Sequences were obtained from PBMCs or T cells enriched from blood (not recorded which). The receptors were sampled from a woman aged 45-59 years with acute COVID-19. Both conserved end residues are part of each CDR3. Fields, in order: CDR3 protein, J gene, V gene.

cdr3_aa: CASSPSQGELFF
j_call: TRBJ2-2
v_call: TRBV18

cdr3_aa: CSARSGGGYTF
j_call: TRBJ1-2
v_call: TRBV20-1

cdr3_aa: CASQGQDSYNEQFF
j_call: TRBJ2-1
v_call: TRBV18

cdr3_aa: CASSQAPGTVSGYTF
j_call: TRBJ1-2
v_call: TRBV4-2

cdr3_aa: CASSSITGVGDEQYF
j_call: TRBJ2-7
v_call: TRBV7-9

cdr3_aa: CASSPGQVRSSYNSPLHF
j_call: TRBJ1-6
v_call: TRBV27

cdr3_aa: CASSQNTGELFF
j_call: TRBJ2-2
v_call: TRBV5-1

cdr3_aa: CASSLDFRGANEKLFF
j_call: TRBJ1-4
v_call: TRBV5-1

cdr3_aa: CASNLDRGDTQYF
j_call: TRBJ2-3
v_call: TRBV10-1

cdr3_aa: CASSRPDRTNYGYTF
j_call: TRBJ1-2
v_call: TRBV11-2

cdr3_aa: CAWGNAQGNKQYF
j_call: TRBJ2-7
v_call: TRBV30

cdr3_aa: CASSQDPRVSYGYTF
j_call: TRBJ1-2
v_call: TRBV3-1/TRBV3-2

cdr3_aa: CAWSPLANTGELFF
j_call: TRBJ2-2
v_call: TRBV30

cdr3_aa: CASSQPGQGSYEQYF
j_call: TRBJ2-7
v_call: TRBV27

cdr3_aa: CASRSGMNTEAFF
j_call: TRBJ1-1
v_call: TRBV6-5

cdr3_aa: CASSPPRGGGKDTQYF
j_call: TRBJ2-3
v_call: TRBV18

cdr3_aa: CAWSKLGGNQPQHF
j_call: TRBJ1-5
v_call: TRBV30